This T cell receptor beta chain was recorded in a study of regulatory T cells in long-lasting Graves disease (dated by TCRdb to the early 2020s). About the full investigation: To count as having persistent Graves' disease, a patient had to have received antithyroid drug treatment for over 5 years with TSH receptor autoantibodies remaining persistently positive. Patients with persistent Graves' disease were compared with patients with newly diagnosed Graves' disease using TCR sequencing and RNA sequencing of peripheral blood. The study was registered as a clinical trial and conducted in China. A total of about 33 samples underwent TCR sequencing, from about 13 patients with persistent Graves' disease and approximately 20 patients with newly diagnosed Graves' disease. In the clinical cohort, patients with persistent Graves' disease had used antithyroid drugs for an average of about 10.3 years.

This specimen's time point label, per the study, means: persistent/refractory GD, antithyroid drugs over 5 years with positive TRAb. For both TCR sequencing and RNA sequencing, RNA was extracted from PBMCs in TRIzol. The diagnosis of Graves' disease was made according to American Thyroid Association guidelines. Patients were recruited from an endocrinology department in Xi'an, China. Each patient gave around 9.2 milliliters of peripheral blood, collected in an EDTA anticoagulant tube. Ficoll Paque Plus density gradient separation was used to isolate PBMCs, and no further T cell sorting was performed. An Agilent 2100 Bioanalyzer and agarose gel were used to check RNA quality, while a NanoDrop 2000 measured RNA concentration. The germline V gene sets CDR1 to SGHTA and CDR2 to FQGNSA. At the junction V is shortened by 1 base and J by 3 bases; bases outside the gene matches: 6. CDR3 length: 16 amino acids, cysteine to phenylalanine. The kept DNA is CDR3 alone, 48 bases in frame from the first base.

In its sample, this clonotype was seen many times. Its target antigen remains unknown. Within one base of it there is no much larger clone, and no base qualities were kept. Points the paper makes about the study in general: Sequencing and analysis were limited to the TCR beta chain. As a limitation, the authors acknowledged that the small sample size may reduce accuracy. TRBV28, TRBJ1-2 and TRBJ2-5 were preferentially used in persistent disease, while TRBV20-1 and TRBJ2-1 were favored in newly diagnosed disease. Compared with newly diagnosed patients, patients with persistent Graves' disease had lower TCR Shannon entropy and fewer highly expanded clones, which suggests clonal expansion. Persistent patients shared more public clonotypes among themselves (2,741) than newly diagnosed patients did (more than 950). Because the primary lesion, thyroid tissue, could not be accessed, the study looked at peripheral blood alone.

Libraries were constructed by multiplex PCR. The data were produced on an Illumina HiSeq 4000. CDR3 regions were amplified by Arm-PCR with iRepertoire HTBI primers to construct TCR beta libraries. Before sequencing, the PCR products went through gel purification. The paper's processing steps were these. Gene usage analysis of CDR3 amino acid clonotypes used the approximately 62 TRBV and approximately 13 TRBJ segments found across samples. COPE and FqMerger were used to merge filtered high-quality paired reads into contigs. BLAST was used to align contigs to IMGT TRBV, TRBD and TRBJ reference genes, and CDR3 was defined according to IMGT. Highly expanded clones were defined as clonotypes with a frequency above 0.1%. Shannon entropy was used to measure repertoire diversity, and the Gini coefficient was used to measure V-J evenness. A clonotype was considered public if more than one individual shared it. TCRdb reran the public reads through fastp at Q25 and MiXCR, keeping productive beta chains. Here each entry gathers all rows of one CDR3 protein and keeps the most common genes and DNA. These V and J calls derive from TCRdb rather than the authors' analysis. The sample records over 250,000 distinct CDR3 sequences, roughly a fifth of which are singletons. Of the sample, approximately 60% falls within the top ten clones.

The material was peripheral blood mononuclear cells (PBMCs), obtained when the disease was refractory, from a patient treated with antithyroid drugs. The rearrangement combines TRBV7-2 with TRBJ2-7; TRBD2 agrees with 10 junctional bases. This TCR was sampled from a female donor with Graves disease. The nucleotide sequence is given as TGTGCCAGCAGCTTAGGAAGCGGGAGGGCTGGCTACGAGCAGTACTTC. It is translated as CASSLGSGRAGYEQYF.